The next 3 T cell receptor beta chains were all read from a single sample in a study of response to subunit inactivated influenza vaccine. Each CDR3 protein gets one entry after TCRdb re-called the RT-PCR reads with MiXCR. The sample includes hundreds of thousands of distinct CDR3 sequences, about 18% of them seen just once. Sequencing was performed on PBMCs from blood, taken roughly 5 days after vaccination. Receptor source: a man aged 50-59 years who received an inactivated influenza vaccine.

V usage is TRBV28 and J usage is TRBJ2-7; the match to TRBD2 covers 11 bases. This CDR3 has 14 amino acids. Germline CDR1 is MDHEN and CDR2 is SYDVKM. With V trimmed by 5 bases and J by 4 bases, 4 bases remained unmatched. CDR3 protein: CASSQASGRYEQYF. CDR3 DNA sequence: TGTGCCAGCAGTCAGGCTAGCGGGAGGTACGAGCAGTACTTC.

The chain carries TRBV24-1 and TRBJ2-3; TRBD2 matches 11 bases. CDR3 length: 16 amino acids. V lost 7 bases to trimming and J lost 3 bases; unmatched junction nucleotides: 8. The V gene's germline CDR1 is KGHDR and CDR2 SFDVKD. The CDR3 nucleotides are TGTGCCACCAGCGACCACGGGACTAGCGGAACAGATACGCAGTATTTT. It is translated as CATSDHGTSGTDTQYF.

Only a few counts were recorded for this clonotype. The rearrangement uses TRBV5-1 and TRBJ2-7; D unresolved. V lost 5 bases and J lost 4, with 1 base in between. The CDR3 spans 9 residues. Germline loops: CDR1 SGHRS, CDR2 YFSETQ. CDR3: CASRYEQYF. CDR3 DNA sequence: TGCGCCAGCAGGTACGAGCAGTACTTC.